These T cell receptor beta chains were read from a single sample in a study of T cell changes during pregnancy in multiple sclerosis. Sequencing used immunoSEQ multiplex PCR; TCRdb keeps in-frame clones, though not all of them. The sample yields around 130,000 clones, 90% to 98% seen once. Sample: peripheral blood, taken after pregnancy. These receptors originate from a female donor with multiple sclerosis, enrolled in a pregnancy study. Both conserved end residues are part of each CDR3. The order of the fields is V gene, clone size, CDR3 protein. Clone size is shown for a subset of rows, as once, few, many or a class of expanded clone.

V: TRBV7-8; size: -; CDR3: CASSTSGATNEKLFF
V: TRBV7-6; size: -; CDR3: CASSLGQWMGEQYF
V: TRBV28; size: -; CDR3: CASDVGTSSSYEQYF
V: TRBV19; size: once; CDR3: CASSQGVQTGELFF
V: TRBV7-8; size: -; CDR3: CASSLVGSSGRSDTQYF
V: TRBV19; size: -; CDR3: CASSIRLGSGVLAKNIQYF
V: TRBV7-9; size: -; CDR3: CASSLGTDTGELFF
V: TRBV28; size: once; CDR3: CASSHRQGPSGLFF
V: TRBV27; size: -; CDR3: CASSWGGQGYEQYF
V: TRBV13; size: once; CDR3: CASSLGAEIDQETQYF
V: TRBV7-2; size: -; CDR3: CASSHSGVRRSEQYF
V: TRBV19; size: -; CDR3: CASSIVPGGPFEQFF
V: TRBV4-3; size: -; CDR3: CASSQDQGYSPLHF
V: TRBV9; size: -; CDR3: CASSVTGLYQETQYF
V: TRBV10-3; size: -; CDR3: CAISELAGATDTQYF
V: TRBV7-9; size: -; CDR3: CASSLETGDAFF
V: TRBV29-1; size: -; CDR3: CSVGRPNRGIIRTGGTEAFF
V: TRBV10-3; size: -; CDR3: CAIKSSGRDTGELFF
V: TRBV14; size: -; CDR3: CASSQDRPGGYNEQFF
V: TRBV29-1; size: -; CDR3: CSVEATVNTEAFF
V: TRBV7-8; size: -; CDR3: CASSFPSDSPTGELFF
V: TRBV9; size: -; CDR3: CASSGQVPYYGYTF
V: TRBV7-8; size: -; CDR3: CASSRPLLAAMNTEAFF
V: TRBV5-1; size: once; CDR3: CASSLGLAGVEQFF
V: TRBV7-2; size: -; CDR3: CASSSNPDRVLNQPQHF
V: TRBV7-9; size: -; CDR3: CASSLAAPDTGELFF
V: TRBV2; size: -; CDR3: CASQGRSSGSRETQYF
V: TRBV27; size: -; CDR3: CASSLLGTRVGNEQFF
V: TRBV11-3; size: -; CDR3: CASSFRAGNTIYF
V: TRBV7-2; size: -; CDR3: CASSPTPLAGGTQYF